What follows describes a single T cell receptor beta chain. This entry belongs to a study of blood T cell repertoires in COVID-19. Per the germline V gene, CDR1 is MRHNA and CDR2 is SNTAGT. V was clipped by 5 bases and J by 7 bases; unmatched bases: 5. This CDR3 comprises 15 residues. Authors' data handling: For nucleated cells, counts were estimated from reference gene primer amplification. The method was immunoSEQ multiplex PCR; TCRdb's version includes in-frame clones alone and lacks a portion of them. That table furnishes V, J and clone size, whereas the DNA furnished D and trimming. The repertoire holds approximately 280,000 clones, approximately 84% seen once, with about 2.2% in the top ten.

This TCR derives from a woman aged 30 to 39 who had recovered from COVID-19. The sample was peripheral blood. This rearrangement joins TRBV6-4 to TRBJ2-3; the match to TRBD2 covers 14 bases. The CDR3 protein is CASSRLAGGPNTQYF. CDR3 in DNA: TGTGCCAGCAGTAGACTAGCGGGGGGGCCGAATACGCAGTATTTT.